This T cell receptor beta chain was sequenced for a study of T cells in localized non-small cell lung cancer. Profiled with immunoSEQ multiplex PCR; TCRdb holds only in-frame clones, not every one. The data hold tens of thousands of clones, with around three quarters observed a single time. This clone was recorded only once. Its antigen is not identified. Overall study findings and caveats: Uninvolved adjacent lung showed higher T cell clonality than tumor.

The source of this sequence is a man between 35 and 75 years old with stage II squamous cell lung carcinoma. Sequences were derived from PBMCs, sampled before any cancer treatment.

CDR3 DNA sequence: TGCAGCGTAGAAAGGACAGTCGCTAACTATGGCTACACCTTC. Its protein product is CSVERTVANYGYTF. The chain employs TRBV29-1 and TRBJ1-2, with a weak D call TRBD1 (6 bases). Per the germline V gene, CDR1 is SQVTM and CDR2 is ANQGSEA. This CDR3 is built from 14 residues. V lost 6 bases and J 0 bases, leaving 14 bases between the germline ends.